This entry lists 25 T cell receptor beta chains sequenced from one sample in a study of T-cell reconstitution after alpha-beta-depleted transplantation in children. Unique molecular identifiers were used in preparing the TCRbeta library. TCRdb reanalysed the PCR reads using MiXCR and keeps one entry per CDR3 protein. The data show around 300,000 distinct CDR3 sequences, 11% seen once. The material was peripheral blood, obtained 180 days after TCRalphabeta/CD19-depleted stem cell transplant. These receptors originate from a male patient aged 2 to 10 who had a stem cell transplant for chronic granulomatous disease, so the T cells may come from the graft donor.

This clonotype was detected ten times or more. CDR3 amino acids: CSVGALAVSQETQYF. CDR3 nucleotides: TGCAGCGTCGGCGCGCTAGCGGTTTCGCAAGAGACCCAGTACTTC. V gene TRBV29-1 combines with J gene TRBJ2-5; 7 bases line up with TRBD2. J was trimmed by 2 bases and V by 6 bases; bases with no gene match: 12. This CDR3 comprises 15 residues. Per the germline V gene, CDR1 is SQVTM and CDR2 is ANQGSEA.

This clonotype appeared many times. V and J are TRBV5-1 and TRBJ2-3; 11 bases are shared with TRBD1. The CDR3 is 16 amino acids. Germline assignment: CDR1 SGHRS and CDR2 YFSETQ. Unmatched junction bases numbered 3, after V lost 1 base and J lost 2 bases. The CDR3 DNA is TGCGCCAGCAGCTTGCGGACAGGGGGCACCACAGATACGCAGTATTTT. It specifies CASSLRTGGTTDTQYF.

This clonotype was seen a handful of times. The CDR3 DNA is TGCAGTGCTTCCCAGGGTAGCGGGGGGGGTTTGGACGAGCAGTACTTC. This translates into CSASQGSGGGLDEQYF. The chain couples TRBV20-1 to TRBJ2-7; 11 nucleotides align to TRBD2. The CDR3 runs to 16 residues. Germline V gene data show CDR1 as DFQATT and CDR2 as SNEGSKA (reference sequence). V was pared by 5 bases and J by 5 bases, with 14 bases of the junction left unmatched.

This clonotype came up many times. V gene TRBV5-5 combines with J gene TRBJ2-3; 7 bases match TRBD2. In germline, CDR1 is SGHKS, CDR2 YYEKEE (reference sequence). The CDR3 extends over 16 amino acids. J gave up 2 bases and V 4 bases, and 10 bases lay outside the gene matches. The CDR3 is CASSVPDGTNTDTQYF. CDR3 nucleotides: TGTGCCAGCAGCGTCCCCGATGGGACTAACACAGATACGCAGTATTTT.

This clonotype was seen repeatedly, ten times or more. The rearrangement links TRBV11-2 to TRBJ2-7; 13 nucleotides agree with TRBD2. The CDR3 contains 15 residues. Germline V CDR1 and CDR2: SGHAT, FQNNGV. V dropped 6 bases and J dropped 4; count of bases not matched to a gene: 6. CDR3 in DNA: TGTGCCAGCAGTCAAGGACTAGCGGGAGTATACGAGCAGTACTTC. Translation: CASSQGLAGVYEQYF.

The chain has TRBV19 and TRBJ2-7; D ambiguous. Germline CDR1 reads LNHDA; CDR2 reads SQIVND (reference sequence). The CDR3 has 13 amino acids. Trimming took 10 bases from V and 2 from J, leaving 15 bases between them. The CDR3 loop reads CATGLGGAYEQYF. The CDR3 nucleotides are TGTGCCACCGGCCTGGGCGGAGCCTACGAGCAGTACTTC.

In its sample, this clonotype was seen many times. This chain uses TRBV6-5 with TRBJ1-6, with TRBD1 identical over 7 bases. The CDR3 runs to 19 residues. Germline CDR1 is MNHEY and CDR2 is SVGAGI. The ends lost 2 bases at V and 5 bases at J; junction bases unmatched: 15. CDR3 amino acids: CASSYTRDSRTANNSPLHF. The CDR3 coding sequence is TGTGCCAGCAGTTACACCCGGGACAGCCGTACTGCTAATAATTCACCCCTCCACTTT.

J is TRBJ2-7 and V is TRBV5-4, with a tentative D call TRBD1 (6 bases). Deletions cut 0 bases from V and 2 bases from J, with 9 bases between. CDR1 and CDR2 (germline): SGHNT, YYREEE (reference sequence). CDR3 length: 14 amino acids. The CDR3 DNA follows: TGTGCCAGCAGCTTGGGACAGGTTGCCTACGAGCAGTACTTC. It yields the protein CASSLGQVAYEQYF.

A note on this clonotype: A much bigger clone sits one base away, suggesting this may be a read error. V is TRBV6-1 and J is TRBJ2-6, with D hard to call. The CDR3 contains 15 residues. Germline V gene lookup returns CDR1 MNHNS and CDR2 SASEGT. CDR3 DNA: TGTGCCGGCAGCACTATATTCTCTGGGGCCAACGTCCTGACTTTC. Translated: CAGSTIFSGANVLTF.

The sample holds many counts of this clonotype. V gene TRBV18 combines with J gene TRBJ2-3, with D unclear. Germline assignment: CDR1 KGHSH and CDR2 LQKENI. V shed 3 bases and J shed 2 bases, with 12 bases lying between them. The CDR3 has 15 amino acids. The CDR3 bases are TGTGCCAGCTCACCGGGGTTGTGGGACACAGATACGCAGTATTTT. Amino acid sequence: CASSPGLWDTDTQYF.

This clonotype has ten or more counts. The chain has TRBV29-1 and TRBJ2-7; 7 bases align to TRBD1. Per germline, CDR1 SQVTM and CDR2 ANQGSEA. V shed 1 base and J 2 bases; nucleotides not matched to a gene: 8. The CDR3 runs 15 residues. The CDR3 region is CSVEVAGTATYEQYF. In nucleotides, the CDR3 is TGCAGCGTTGAAGTTGCCGGGACAGCAACCTACGAGCAGTACTTC.

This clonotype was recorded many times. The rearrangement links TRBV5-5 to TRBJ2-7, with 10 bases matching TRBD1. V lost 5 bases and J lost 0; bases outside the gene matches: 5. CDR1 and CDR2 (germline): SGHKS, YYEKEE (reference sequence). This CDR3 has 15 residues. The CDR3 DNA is TGTGCCAGCAGATCCGGGACAGGGGTCTCCTACGAGCAGTACTTC. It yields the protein CASRSGTGVSYEQYF.

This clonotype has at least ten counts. The CDR3 nucleotides are TGCAGTGCTAGATCCCTTCCCCCCGGCAGCTCCTACAATGAGCAGTTCTTC. Protein sequence: CSARSLPPGSSYNEQFF. This rearrangement joins TRBV20-1 to TRBJ2-1; no firm D call. This CDR3 contains 17 residues. Germline CDR1 DFQATT, CDR2 SNEGSKA (reference sequence). Trimming left V 2 bases short and J 0 bases short, with 17 bases between.

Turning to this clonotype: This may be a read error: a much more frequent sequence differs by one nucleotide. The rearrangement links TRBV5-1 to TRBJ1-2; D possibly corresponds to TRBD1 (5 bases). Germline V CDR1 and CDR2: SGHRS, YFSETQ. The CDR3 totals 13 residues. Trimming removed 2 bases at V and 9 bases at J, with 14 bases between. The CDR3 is CASSFSGGPRYTF. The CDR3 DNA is TGCGCCAGCAGCTTCAGTGGGGGACCTCGCTACACCTTC.

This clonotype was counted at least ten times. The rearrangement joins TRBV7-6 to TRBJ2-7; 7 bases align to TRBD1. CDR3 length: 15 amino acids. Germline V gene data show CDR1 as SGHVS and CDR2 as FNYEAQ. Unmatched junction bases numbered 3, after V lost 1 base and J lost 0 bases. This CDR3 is CASSLGTGPSYEQYF. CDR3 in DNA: TGTGCCAGCAGCTTAGGGACAGGACCCTCCTACGAGCAGTACTTC.

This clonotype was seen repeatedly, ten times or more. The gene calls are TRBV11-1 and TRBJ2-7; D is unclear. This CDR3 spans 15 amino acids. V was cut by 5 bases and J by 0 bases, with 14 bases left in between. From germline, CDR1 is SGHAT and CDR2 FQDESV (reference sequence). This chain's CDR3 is CASSPRGASSYEQYF. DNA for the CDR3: TGTGCCAGCAGCCCTCGCGGAGCAAGCTCCTACGAGCAGTACTTC. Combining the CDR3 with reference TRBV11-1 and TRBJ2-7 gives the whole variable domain EAEVAQSPRYKITEKSQAVAFWCDPISGHATLYWYRQILGQGPELLVQFQDESVVDDSQLPKDRFSAERLKGVDSTLKIQPAELGDSAMYLCASSPRGASSYEQYFGPGTRLTVT.

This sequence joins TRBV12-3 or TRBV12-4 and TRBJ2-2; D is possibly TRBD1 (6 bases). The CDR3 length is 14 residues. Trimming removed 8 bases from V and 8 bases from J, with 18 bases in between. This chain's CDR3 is CASQQGNELGELFF. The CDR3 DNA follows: TGTGCCAGCCAACAGGGAAACGAGTTGGGGGAGCTGTTTTTT.

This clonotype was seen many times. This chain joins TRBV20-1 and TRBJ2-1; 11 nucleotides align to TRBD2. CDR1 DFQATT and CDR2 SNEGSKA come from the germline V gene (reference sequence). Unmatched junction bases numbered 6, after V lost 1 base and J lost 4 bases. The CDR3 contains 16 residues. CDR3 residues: CSARGPTSGAYNEQFF. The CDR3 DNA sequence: TGCAGTGCTAGAGGTCCGACTAGCGGGGCGTACAATGAGCAGTTCTTC.

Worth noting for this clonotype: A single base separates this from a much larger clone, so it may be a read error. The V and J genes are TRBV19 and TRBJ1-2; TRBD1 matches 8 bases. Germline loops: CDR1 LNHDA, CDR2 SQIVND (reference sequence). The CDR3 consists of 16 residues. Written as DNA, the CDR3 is TGTGCCTCTGACCCGGGACAGGCGTACTTAAACTATGGCGACACCTTC. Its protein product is CASDPGQAYLNYGDTF.

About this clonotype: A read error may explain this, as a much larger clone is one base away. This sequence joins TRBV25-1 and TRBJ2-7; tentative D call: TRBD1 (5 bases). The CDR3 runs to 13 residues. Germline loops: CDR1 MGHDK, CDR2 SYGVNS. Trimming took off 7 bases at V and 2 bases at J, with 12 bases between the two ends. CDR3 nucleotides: TGTGCCAGCACCGGACAAGCCCCCTACGAGCAGTACTTC. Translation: CASTGQAPYEQYF.

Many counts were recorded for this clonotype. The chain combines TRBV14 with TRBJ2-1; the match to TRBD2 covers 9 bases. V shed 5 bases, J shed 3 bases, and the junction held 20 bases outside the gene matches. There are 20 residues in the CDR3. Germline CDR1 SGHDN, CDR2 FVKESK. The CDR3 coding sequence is TGTGCCAGCAGCTCTGGGACACCGCTAGGCCTTAGCGGGAGCTACAATGAGCAGTTCTTC. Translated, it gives CASSSGTPLGLSGSYNEQFF.

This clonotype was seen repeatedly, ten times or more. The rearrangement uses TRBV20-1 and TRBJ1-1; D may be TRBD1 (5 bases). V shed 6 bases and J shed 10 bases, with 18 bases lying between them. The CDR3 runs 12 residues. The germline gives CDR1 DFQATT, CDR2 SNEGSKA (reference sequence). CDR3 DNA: TGCAGTGCCCGGCTTAGGGCTGGGGGAGCTTTCTTT. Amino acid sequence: CSARLRAGGAFF.

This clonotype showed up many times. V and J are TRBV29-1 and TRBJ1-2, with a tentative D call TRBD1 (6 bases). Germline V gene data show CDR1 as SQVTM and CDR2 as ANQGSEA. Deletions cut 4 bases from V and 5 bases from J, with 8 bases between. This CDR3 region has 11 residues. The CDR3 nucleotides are TGCAGCGTTGGGCAGGGGTATGGCTACACCTTC. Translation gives CSVGQGYGYTF. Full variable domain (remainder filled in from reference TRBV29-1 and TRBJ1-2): SAVISQKPSRDICQRGTSLTIQCQVDSQVTMMFWYRQQPGQSLTLIATANQGSEATYESGFVIDKFPISRPNLTFSTLTVSNMSPEDSSIYLCSVGQGYGYTFGSGTRLTVV.

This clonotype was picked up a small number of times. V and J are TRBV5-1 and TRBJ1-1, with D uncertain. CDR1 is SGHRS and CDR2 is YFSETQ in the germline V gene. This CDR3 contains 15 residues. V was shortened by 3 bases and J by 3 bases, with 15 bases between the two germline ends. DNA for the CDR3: TGCGCCAGCAGCTCCCTACAAGGGATCGACACTGAAGCTTTCTTT. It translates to CASSSLQGIDTEAFF. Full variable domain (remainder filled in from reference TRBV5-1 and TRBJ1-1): KAGVTQTPRYLIKTRGQQVTLSCSPISGHRSVSWYQQTPGQGLQFLFEYFSETQRNKGNFPGRFSGRQFSNSRSEMNVSTLELGDSALYLCASSSLQGIDTEAFFGQGTRLTVV.

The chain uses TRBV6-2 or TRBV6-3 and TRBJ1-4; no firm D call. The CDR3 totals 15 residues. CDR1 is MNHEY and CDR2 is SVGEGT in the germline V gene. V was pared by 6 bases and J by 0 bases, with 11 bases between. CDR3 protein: CASRDWRATNEKLFF. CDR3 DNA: TGTGCCAGCAGAGACTGGCGGGCAACTAATGAAAAACTGTTTTTT.